This TCR beta chain was recorded in a study of beta chain features in type 1 diabetes. All of the isolated RNA was reverse transcribed, so expressed TCRB transcripts were sequenced. The data were produced by immunoSEQ multiplex PCR, yet TCRdb's version contains in-frame clones alone and is incomplete. The data contain fewer than 500,000 clones, approximately 15% of them seen just once; the ten biggest clones take up roughly 0.033%. In this sample, this clone turned up a few times. The CDR3 sequence is 11 residues long. V gave up 4 bases and J gave up 10 bases, with 8 bases separating them. Germline CDR1 is MNHEY and CDR2 is SMNVEV (reference sequence).

The J gene is TRBJ2-1, the V gene TRBV27; possibly TRBD1 for D (5 bases). The TCR comes from a man younger than 45 in good health. Material: naive CD4+ T cells from blood. The CDR3 region is CASSSTGEQFF. Here the CDR3 DNA reads TGTGCCAGCAGTTCTACAGGCGAGCAGTTCTTC.